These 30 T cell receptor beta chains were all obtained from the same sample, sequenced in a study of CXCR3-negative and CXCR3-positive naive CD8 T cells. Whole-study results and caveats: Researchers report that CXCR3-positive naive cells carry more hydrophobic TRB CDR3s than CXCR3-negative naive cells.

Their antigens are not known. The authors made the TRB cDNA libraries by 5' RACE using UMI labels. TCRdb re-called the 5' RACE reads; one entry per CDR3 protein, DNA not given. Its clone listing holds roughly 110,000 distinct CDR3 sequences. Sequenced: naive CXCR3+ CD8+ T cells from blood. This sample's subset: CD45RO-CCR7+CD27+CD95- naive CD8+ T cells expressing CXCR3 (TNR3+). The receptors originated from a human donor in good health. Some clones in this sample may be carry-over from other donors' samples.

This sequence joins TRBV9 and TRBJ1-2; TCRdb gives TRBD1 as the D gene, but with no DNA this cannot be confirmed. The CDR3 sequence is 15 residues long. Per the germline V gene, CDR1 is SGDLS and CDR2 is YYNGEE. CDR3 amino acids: CASSPGQGTLEGYTF.

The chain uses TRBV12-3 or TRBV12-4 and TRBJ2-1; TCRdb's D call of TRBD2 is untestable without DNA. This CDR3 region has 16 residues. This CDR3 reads CASSLALAGVNNEQFF.

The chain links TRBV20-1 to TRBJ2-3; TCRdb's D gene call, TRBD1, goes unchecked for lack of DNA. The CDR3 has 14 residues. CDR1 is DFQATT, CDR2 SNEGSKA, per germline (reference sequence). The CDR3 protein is CSASREVLTDTQYF.

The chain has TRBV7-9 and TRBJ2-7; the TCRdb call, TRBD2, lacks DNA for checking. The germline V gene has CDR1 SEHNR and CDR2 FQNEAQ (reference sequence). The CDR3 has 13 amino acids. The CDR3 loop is CASSLEASGSRNF.

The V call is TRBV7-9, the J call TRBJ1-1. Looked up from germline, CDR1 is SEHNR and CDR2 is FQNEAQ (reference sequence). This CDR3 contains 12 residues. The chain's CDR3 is CASSSLLIRAFF.

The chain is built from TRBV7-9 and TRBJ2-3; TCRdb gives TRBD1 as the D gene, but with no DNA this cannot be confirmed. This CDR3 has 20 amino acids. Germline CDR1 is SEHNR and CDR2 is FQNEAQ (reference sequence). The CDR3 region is CASSAQGQGETGLLLNTQYF.

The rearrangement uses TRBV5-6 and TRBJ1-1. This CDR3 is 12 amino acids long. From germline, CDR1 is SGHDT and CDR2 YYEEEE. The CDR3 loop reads CASSYGDTEAFF.

The CDR3 is CASSLRTSGTDTQYF. This chain uses TRBV5-6 with TRBJ2-3; TCRdb's D call, TRBD2, is unchecked because there is no DNA. The CDR3 covers 15 residues. The germline V gene has CDR1 SGHDT and CDR2 YYEEEE.

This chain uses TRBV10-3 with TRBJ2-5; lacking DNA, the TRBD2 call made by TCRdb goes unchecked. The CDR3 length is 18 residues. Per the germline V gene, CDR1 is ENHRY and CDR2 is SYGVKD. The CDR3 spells CAISEGLVGREYQETQYF.

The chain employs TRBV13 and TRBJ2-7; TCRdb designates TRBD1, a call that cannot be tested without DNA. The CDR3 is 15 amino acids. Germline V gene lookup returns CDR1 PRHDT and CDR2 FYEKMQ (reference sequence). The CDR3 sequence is CASSLSVTGMYEQYF. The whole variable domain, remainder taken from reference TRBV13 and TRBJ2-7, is AAGVIQSPRHLIKEKRETATLKCYPIPRHDTVYWYQQGPGQDPQFLISFYEKMQSDKGSIPDRFSAQQFSDYHSELNMSSLELGDSALYFCASSLSVTGMYEQYFGPGTRLTVT.

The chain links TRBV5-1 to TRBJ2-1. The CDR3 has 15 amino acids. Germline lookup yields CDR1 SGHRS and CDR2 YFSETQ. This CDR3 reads CASSLDSEIYNEQFF. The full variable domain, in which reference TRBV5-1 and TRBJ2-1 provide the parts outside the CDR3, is KAGVTQTPRYLIKTRGQQVTLSCSPISGHRSVSWYQQTPGQGLQFLFEYFSETQRNKGNFPGRFSGRQFSNSRSEMNVSTLELGDSALYLCASSLDSEIYNEQFFGPGTRLTVL.

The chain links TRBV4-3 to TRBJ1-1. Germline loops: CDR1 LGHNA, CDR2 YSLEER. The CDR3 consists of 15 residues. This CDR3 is CASSQEREMNTEAFF.

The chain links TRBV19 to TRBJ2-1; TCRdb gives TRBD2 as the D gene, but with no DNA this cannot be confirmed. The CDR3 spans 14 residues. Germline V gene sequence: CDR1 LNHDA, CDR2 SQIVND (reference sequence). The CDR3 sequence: CASSIAGGPSEQFF.

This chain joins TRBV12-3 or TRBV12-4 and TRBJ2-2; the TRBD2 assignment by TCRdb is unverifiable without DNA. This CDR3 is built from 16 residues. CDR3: CASSALAGAVSGELFF.

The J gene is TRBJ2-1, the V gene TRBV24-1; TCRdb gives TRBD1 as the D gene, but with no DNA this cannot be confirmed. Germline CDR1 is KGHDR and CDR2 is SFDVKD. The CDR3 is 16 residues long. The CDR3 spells CATSDPGGGVPNEQFF.

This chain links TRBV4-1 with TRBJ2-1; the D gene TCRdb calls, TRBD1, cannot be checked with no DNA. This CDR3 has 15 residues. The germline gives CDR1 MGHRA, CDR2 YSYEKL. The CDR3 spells CASSPGQGMRGEQFF.

CDR3 region: CAISDLDRGKNIQYF. The chain is built from TRBV10-3 and TRBJ2-4; TCRdb proposes TRBD1, but this gene call is untestable without DNA. The CDR3 spans 15 residues. Germline V CDR1 and CDR2: ENHRY, SYGVKD.

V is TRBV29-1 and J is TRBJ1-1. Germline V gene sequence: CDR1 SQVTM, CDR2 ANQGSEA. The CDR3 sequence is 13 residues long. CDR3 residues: CSVLHSMNTEAFF.

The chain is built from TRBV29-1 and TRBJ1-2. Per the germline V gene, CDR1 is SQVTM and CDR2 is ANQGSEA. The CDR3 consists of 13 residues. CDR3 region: CSVDSEGDYGYTF.

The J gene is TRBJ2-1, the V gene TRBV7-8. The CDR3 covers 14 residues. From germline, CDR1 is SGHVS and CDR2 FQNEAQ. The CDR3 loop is CASSSTSSYNEQFF.

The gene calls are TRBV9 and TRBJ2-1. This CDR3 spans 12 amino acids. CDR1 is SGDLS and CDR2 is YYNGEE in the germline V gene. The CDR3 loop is CASSSHYNEQFF.

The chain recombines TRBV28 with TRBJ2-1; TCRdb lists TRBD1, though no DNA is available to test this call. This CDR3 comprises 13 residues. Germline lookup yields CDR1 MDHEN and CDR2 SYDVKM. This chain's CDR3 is CASSLLPSWEQFF.

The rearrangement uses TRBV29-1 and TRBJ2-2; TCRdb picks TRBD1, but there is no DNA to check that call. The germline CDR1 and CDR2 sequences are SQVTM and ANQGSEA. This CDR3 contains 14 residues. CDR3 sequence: CSVEEIGVTGELFF.

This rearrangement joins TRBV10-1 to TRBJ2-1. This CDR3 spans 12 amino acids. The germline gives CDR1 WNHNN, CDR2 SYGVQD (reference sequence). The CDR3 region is CASGNLGNEQFF.

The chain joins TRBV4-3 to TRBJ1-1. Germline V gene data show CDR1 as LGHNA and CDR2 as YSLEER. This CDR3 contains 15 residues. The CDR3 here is CASSQDRVGRTEAFF.

This chain's CDR3 is CASSEREGNEQFF. The rearrangement uses TRBV6-1 and TRBJ2-1; TCRdb's D gene call, TRBD2, goes unchecked for lack of DNA. The CDR3 is 13 amino acids. The V gene's germline CDR1 is MNHNS and CDR2 SASEGT.

CDR3 amino acids: CASSEFHEQYF. This chain links TRBV25-1 with TRBJ2-7. The V gene's germline CDR1 is MGHDK and CDR2 SYGVNS. The CDR3 has 11 residues.

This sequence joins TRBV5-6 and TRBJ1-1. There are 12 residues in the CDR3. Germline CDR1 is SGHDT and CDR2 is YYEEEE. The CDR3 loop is CASSFGDLEAFF.

Here the CDR3 reads CASSATSGGQDEQFF. This chain links TRBV5-1 with TRBJ2-1; TCRdb reports TRBD2, a call that lacks DNA to check it against. The CDR3 contains 15 residues. Germline loops: CDR1 SGHRS, CDR2 YFSETQ.

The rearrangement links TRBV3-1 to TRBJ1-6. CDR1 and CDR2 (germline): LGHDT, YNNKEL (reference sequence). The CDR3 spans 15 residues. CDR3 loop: CASSQRDSYSSPLHF.